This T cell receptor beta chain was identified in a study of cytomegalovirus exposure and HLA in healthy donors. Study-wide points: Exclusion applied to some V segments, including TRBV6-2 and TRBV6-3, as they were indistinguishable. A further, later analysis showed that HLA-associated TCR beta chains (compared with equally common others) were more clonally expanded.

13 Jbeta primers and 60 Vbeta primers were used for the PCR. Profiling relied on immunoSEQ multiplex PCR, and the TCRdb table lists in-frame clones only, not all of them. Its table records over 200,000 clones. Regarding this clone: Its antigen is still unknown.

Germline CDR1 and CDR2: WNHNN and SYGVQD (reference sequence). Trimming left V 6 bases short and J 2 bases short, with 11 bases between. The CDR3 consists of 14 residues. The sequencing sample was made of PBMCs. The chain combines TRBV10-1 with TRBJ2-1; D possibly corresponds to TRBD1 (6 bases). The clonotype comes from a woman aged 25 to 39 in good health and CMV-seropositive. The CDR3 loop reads CASSSGTTYNEQFF. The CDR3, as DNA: TGCGCCAGCAGCTCCGGGACAACCTACAATGAGCAGTTCTTC.